One T cell receptor (beta chain) is described in this entry. Antigen: not known. The data originate from a study of T cell responses to AZD1222 COVID-19 vaccine. Overall study findings and caveats: Spike-spanning, vaccine-associated CD4 TCRs were dominant at 160-218 and 743-854. Nearly half of the spike-specific TCRs reportedly recognize variant regions that carry no mutations. Clonal diversity may have been underestimated, and the donors were mostly white British, with more females than males. All repertoire sampling was performed exclusively after the peak T cell response.

Germline V gene lookup returns CDR1 LGHNA and CDR2 YSLEER. V lost 0 bases and J lost 5, with 7 bases in between. The CDR3 is made up of 14 amino acids. Libraries were prepared by immunoSEQ multiplex PCR; TCRdb keeps only in-frame clonotypes and omits some of them. The table shows about 140,000 clones, with 90% to 95% occurring only once. This TCR was recovered from an adult in good health. The J gene is TRBJ2-2, the V gene TRBV4-3; D is uncertain. Source: peripheral blood, taken on day 0 of MenACWY control vaccination. The DNA of the CDR3 is TGCGCCAGCAGCCAAGAACAGTGGACCGGGGAGCTGTTTTTT. Residues: CASSQEQWTGELFF.